These 26 T cell receptor beta chains were sequenced from one sample in a study of T cell responses to AZD1222 COVID-19 vaccine. This table comes from immunoSEQ multiplex PCR, and its TCRdb copy is limited to in-frame clones, with some not included. The top ten hold about 19% of the sample, which has about 150,000 clones, roughly nine tenths seen once. The sample in question was peripheral blood, obtained on day 0 of AZD1222 vaccination. These receptors all stem from an adult in good health.

The chain joins TRBV7-9 to TRBJ1-1; D remains ambiguous. Germline values: CDR1 SEHNR, CDR2 FQNEAQ (reference sequence). The CDR3 loop spans 17 amino acids. V was shortened by 0 bases and J by 1 base, with 15 bases between the two germline ends. DNA of the CDR3: TGTGCCAGCAGCTTAGCGCTGGCAGGACTAAGGAACACTGAAGCTTTCTTT. This encodes CASSLALAGLRNTEAFF.

This clone occurred a few times. Here the CDR3 reads CASGPLRGNQPQHF. The CDR3, as DNA: TGTGCCAGCGGGCCGTTGCGGGGGAATCAGCCCCAGCATTTT. The chain carries TRBV2 and TRBJ1-5; tentative D call: TRBD1 (5 bases). Germline loops: CDR1 SNHLY, CDR2 FYNNEI. V was pared by 8 bases and J by 4 bases, with 15 bases between. The CDR3 is 14 residues long. The full variable domain, rest sourced from reference TRBV2 and TRBJ1-5, is EPEVTQTPSHQVTQMGQEVILRCVPISNHLYFYWYRQILGQKVEFLVSFYNNEISEKSEIFDDQFSVERPDGSNFTLKIRSTKLEDSAMYFCASGPLRGNQPQHFGDGTRLSIL.

This clone was seen a few times. The chain recombines TRBV5-4 with TRBJ2-2, with D perhaps matching TRBD1 (6 bases). CDR1 and CDR2 from the germline V gene are SGHNT and YYREEE (reference sequence). V was clipped by 3 bases and J by 0 bases, with 12 bases between them. CDR3 length: 16 residues. The CDR3 DNA sequence: TGTGCCAGCAGCTCCGGGACATTCGCGAACACCGGGGAGCTGTTTTTT. This encodes CASSSGTFANTGELFF.

The chain is built from TRBV2 and TRBJ1-5; possibly TRBD1 for D (5 bases). CDR1 is SNHLY, CDR2 FYNNEI, per germline. V shed 7 bases and J shed 5 bases, with 12 bases lying between them. The CDR3 length is 13 residues. The CDR3 loop is CASNRDLDQPQHF. Written as DNA, the CDR3 is TGTGCCAGCAACCGGGACTTAGATCAGCCCCAGCATTTT.

This chain links TRBV4-1 with TRBJ2-1; 11 bases are shared with TRBD2. The germline CDR1 and CDR2 sequences are MGHRA and YSYEKL. With V trimmed by 11 bases and J by 6 bases, 6 bases remained unmatched. This CDR3 is 13 amino acids long. The CDR3 coding sequence is TGCGCCGCAGGGACTAGCGGTGGCAATGAGCAGTTCTTC. Translating it yields CAAGTSGGNEQFF.

Concerning this clone itself: Other DNA sequences within the sample encode an identical CDR3. This sequence joins TRBV6-5 and TRBJ1-2; D not certain. From germline, CDR1 is MNHEY and CDR2 SVGAGI. V lost 0 bases to trimming and J lost 5 bases, with 10 bases between them. The CDR3 contains 14 residues. In DNA form, the CDR3 reads TGTGCCAGCAGTTACTCTTCCGGCGGATATGGCTACACCTTC. It translates to CASSYSSGGYGYTF.

The chain links TRBV5-1 to TRBJ2-1, with D perhaps TRBD1 (6 bases). Per the germline V gene, CDR1 is SGHRS and CDR2 is YFSETQ. V was trimmed by 0 bases and J by 7 bases, leaving 17 bases between them. This CDR3 comprises 16 residues. CDR3 amino acids: CASSLAVALRGNEQFF. The DNA of the CDR3 is TGCGCCAGCAGCTTGGCCGTTGCTCTCAGGGGTAATGAGCAGTTCTTC.

This rearrangement joins TRBV19 to TRBJ1-5, with D unclear. V lost 9 bases to trimming and J lost 4 bases, with 16 bases between them. CDR3 size: 14 residues. CDR1 LNHDA and CDR2 SQIVND come from the germline V gene (reference sequence). Here the CDR3 DNA reads TGTGCCAGCCGGGGTGGGGTAGCAAATCAGCCCCAGCATTTT. Protein product: CASRGGVANQPQHF.

The rearrangement joins TRBV9 to TRBJ2-7, with 8 nucleotides matching TRBD2. Losses at the gene ends were 4 bases for V and 2 bases for J; bases not matched to a gene: 5. The CDR3 length is 14 residues. Germline V gives CDR1 SGDLS, CDR2 YYNGEE. The CDR3, as DNA: TGTGCCAGCAGCCCCGGGGGGGGAACCTACGAGCAGTACTTC. It yields the protein CASSPGGGTYEQYF.

A single count supports this clone. The rearrangement joins TRBV18 to TRBJ1-2; D may be TRBD1 (5 bases). Trimming pared 2 bases from V and 6 bases from J, leaving 13 bases between. Germline V CDR1 and CDR2: KGHSH, LQKENI. The CDR3 runs 14 residues. The CDR3 spells CASSPGPGGDGYTF. In DNA, the CDR3 is TGTGCCAGCTCACCAGGGCCCGGGGGAGATGGCTACACCTTC.

This chain connects TRBV11-2 to TRBJ1-2, with a weak D call TRBD1 (5 bases). V was cut by 1 base and J by 7 bases, with 10 bases left in between. From germline, CDR1 is SGHAT and CDR2 FQNNGV. CDR3 length: 13 residues. This CDR3 reads CASSLGFGGGYTF. DNA for the CDR3: TGTGCCAGCAGCTTAGGGTTCGGGGGTGGCTACACCTTC.

The chain is built from TRBV10-1 and TRBJ2-7; D gene uncertain. CDR3 length equals 13 residues. The V gene lost 7 bases and the J gene lost 4 bases, with 14 bases spanning the gap. The germline CDR1 and CDR2 sequences are WNHNN and SYGVQD (reference sequence). The CDR3 sequence is CASTLDLFYEQYF. CDR3 DNA: TGCGCCAGCACCCTGGACCTTTTTTACGAGCAGTACTTC.

The V and J genes are TRBV6-5 and TRBJ2-7, with D hard to call. The CDR3 loop spans 12 amino acids. The V end was cut by 2 bases, the J end by 6 bases, with 8 bases between. Germline lookup yields CDR1 MNHEY and CDR2 SVGAGI. CDR3 in DNA: TGTGCCAGCAGTTACGACGGCCGCGAGCAGTACTTC. This translates into CASSYDGREQYF.

This sequence joins TRBV27 and TRBJ2-5, with a possible D match to TRBD1 (5 bases). Trimming shortened V by 3 bases and J by 5 bases, and 13 bases separated the two germline ends. The germline V gene has CDR1 MNHEY and CDR2 SMNVEV (reference sequence). This CDR3 region has 14 residues. CDR3 nucleotide sequence: TGTGCCAGCAGTTTGGGGCACTTTGAGGAGACCCAGTACTTC. Protein sequence: CASSLGHFEETQYF.

The chain links TRBV15 to TRBJ1-1, with 10 bases that match TRBD1. V shed 4 bases, J shed 1 base, and the junction held 3 bases outside the gene matches. Germline CDR1 is LNHNV and CDR2 is YYDKDF (reference sequence). CDR3 length: 15 residues. CDR3 nucleotide sequence: TGTGCCACCAGCAACGGGGACAGGGGGAACACTGAAGCTTTCTTT. Translating gives CATSNGDRGNTEAFF.

This chain connects TRBV2 to TRBJ1-1; TRBD1 agrees at 7 bases. There are 15 residues in the CDR3. CDR1 is SNHLY and CDR2 is FYNNEI in the germline V gene. V gave up 5 bases and J gave up 4 bases; unmatched junction bases: 10. The chain's CDR3 is CASSPRSDRSTEAFF. The CDR3 DNA follows: TGTGCCAGCAGTCCCCGGTCGGACAGGTCCACTGAAGCTTTCTTT.

The chain recombines TRBV28 with TRBJ2-1; D perhaps matches TRBD2 (7 bases). Trimming shortened V by 6 bases and J by 7 bases, and 22 bases separated the two germline ends. The CDR3 covers 16 residues. Germline values: CDR1 MDHEN, CDR2 SYDVKM. The CDR3 nucleotides are TGTGCCAGCAGGAGAGGGGGGGCAATGAGAGCTAATGAGCAGTTCTTC. Amino acids: CASRRGGAMRANEQFF.

This rearrangement joins TRBV2 to TRBJ2-5; TRBD1 aligns across 7 bases. The CDR3 spans 15 residues. Trimming took 1 base from V and 9 from J; bases not matched to a gene: 11. CDR1 and CDR2 (germline): SNHLY, FYNNEI. CDR3 amino acids: CASSEGANTQGAQYF. The CDR3 coding sequence is TGTGCCAGCAGTGAAGGGGCCAACACCCAGGGGGCCCAGTACTTC.

The chain recombines TRBV5-6 with TRBJ2-7; D could derive from TRBD1 or TRBD2 (5 bases each). V was trimmed by 6 bases and J by 6 bases, leaving 19 bases between them. Germline V gene data show CDR1 as SGHDT and CDR2 as YYEEEE. The length of the CDR3 is 14 residues. The DNA of the CDR3 is TGTGCCAGCACCAAGGGACGGGCAATTGGCGAGCAGTACTTC. It specifies CASTKGRAIGEQYF.

The chain has TRBV5-1 and TRBJ2-7, with 7 bases that match TRBD2. V lost 4 bases and J lost 3; bases outside the gene matches: 4. The CDR3 sequence is 13 residues long. CDR1 SGHRS and CDR2 YFSETQ come from the germline V gene. The CDR3 bases are TGCGCCAGCAGCCCCGGGAGGAACTACGAGCAGTACTTC. This gives the protein CASSPGRNYEQYF.

The chain carries TRBV28 and TRBJ2-5, with 7 bases fitting TRBD2. The germline V gene encodes CDR1 MDHEN and CDR2 SYDVKM. Trimming at V came to 6 bases and at J to 4 bases, leaving 14 bases not matched to a gene. This CDR3 comprises 16 residues. This CDR3 is CASRPGWFGRGETQYF. DNA for the CDR3: TGTGCCAGCAGGCCAGGGTGGTTTGGGAGGGGAGAGACCCAGTACTTC.

The V gene is TRBV27, the J gene TRBJ2-1; D possibly corresponds to TRBD2 (5 bases). CDR1 and CDR2 from the germline V gene are MNHEY and SMNVEV (reference sequence). V lost 0 bases to trimming and J lost 4 bases, with 7 bases between them. The CDR3 extends over 14 amino acids. CDR3 protein: CASSLSRTYNEQFF. DNA of the CDR3: TGTGCCAGCAGTTTATCGCGGACTTACAATGAGCAGTTCTTC.

This clone was picked up one time. J is TRBJ1-2 and V is TRBV7-8; 8 bases match TRBD1. V trimming: 1 base; J trimming: 4 bases; junction bases outside the gene matches: 8. This CDR3 contains 16 residues. CDR1 and CDR2 from the germline V gene are SGHVS and FQNEAQ. The CDR3 loop is CASSLGYGQGTYGYTF. The CDR3, as DNA: TGTGCCAGCAGCTTAGGGTACGGACAGGGCACCTATGGCTACACCTTC. Full variable domain (outside the CDR3, taken from reference TRBV7-8 and TRBJ1-2): GAGVSQSPRYKVAKRGQDVALRCDPISGHVSLFWYQQALGQGPEFLTYFQNEAQLDKSGLPSDRFFAERPEGSVSTLKIQRTQQEDSAVYLCASSLGYGQGTYGYTFGSGTRLTVV.

The chain links TRBV5-6 to TRBJ1-1; the D is unclear. The length of the CDR3 is 13 residues. Trimming pared 7 bases from V and 3 bases from J, leaving 13 bases between. The germline V gene encodes CDR1 SGHDT and CDR2 YYEEEE. CDR3 region: CASEGRGYTEAFF. The CDR3 DNA sequence: TGTGCCAGCGAAGGACGGGGATACACTGAAGCTTTCTTT. The full variable domain, with the rest looked up from reference TRBV5-6 and TRBJ1-1, is DAGVTQSPTHLIKTRGQQVTLRCSPKSGHDTVSWYQQALGQGPQFIFQYYEEEERQRGNFPDRFSGHQFPNYSSELNVNALLLGDSALYLCASEGRGYTEAFFGQGTRLTVV.

The V call is TRBV7-9, the J call TRBJ1-5; a possible D gene is TRBD1 (6 bases). CDR1 and CDR2 (germline): SEHNR, FQNEAQ (reference sequence). Trimming removed 4 bases at V and 6 bases at J, with 13 bases between. The CDR3 runs 14 residues. Here the CDR3 DNA reads TGTGCCAGCAGCTCAACAGGGTTGGGTCAGCCCCAGCATTTT. Amino acid sequence: CASSSTGLGQPQHF.

V usage is TRBV5-1 and J usage is TRBJ1-5; D unresolved. CDR1 and CDR2 from the germline V gene are SGHRS and YFSETQ. Trimming shortened V by 0 bases and J by 4 bases, and 11 bases separated the two germline ends. The length of the CDR3 is 15 residues. The CDR3 spells CASSLESGKNQPQHF. The DNA for the CDR3 is TGCGCCAGCAGCTTGGAGTCAGGAAAAAATCAGCCCCAGCATTTT.